These T cell receptor beta chains were read from a single sample in a study of blood T cell repertoires in COVID-19. Data came from immunoSEQ multiplex PCR; TCRdb stores just in-frame clones and leaves some out. The sample holds about 400,000 clones, 85% to 90% seen once. Sequencing was carried out using peripheral blood. The receptors come from a human donor in a cohort sampled during active COVID-19. CDR3s include the opening cysteine and the closing phenylalanine or tryptophan. D genes are given only for firm matches. Rows may omit the clone size; those that give it use once, few, many or a size class.

d_call	clone_size	v_call	j_call	cdr3_aa	cdr3_nt
NA	few	TRBV15	TRBJ2-3	CATSRDGTSTDTQYF	TGTGCCACCAGCAGAGATGGTACTAGCACAGATACGCAGTATTTT
NA	NA	TRBV4-2	TRBJ1-2	CASSQDRQGSRGYTF	TGTGCCAGCAGCCAAGATCGGCAGGGATCGCGTGGCTACACCTTC
NA	NA	TRBV6-5	TRBJ1-1	CASSYDGGNTEAFF	TGTGCCAGCAGTTACGACGGGGGTAACACTGAAGCTTTCTTT
NA	NA	TRBV6-1	TRBJ2-7	CASSGLYTGSSYEQYF	TGTGCCAGCAGTGGTCTCTATACAGGGAGCTCCTACGAGCAGTACTTC
TRBD2	NA	TRBV18	TRBJ2-7	CASSPPLGGVHEQYF	TGTGCCAGCTCACCACCGTTGGGGGGGGTCCACGAGCAGTACTTC
NA	NA	TRBV19	TRBJ1-1	CASTDRPLGGQGRTTEAFF	TGTGCCAGTACCGATCGACCCTTGGGGGGGCAGGGGAGGACCACTGAAGCTTTCTTT
TRBD2	NA	TRBV19	TRBJ2-3	CASSISGSGGDADTQYF	TGTGCCAGTAGTATATCGGGTAGCGGGGGGGATGCAGATACGCAGTATTTT
NA	NA	TRBV5-6	TRBJ2-1	CASSLQSNSPFVHEQFF	TGTGCCAGCAGCTTGCAATCCAACTCCCCTTTTGTACATGAGCAGTTCTTC
TRBD2	NA	TRBV5-8	TRBJ2-5	CASSLGTGTSGLQETQYF	TGTGCCAGCAGCTTGGGAACCGGGACTAGCGGCCTCCAAGAGACCCAGTACTTC
TRBD2	NA	TRBV5-1	TRBJ2-3	CASSWRGGEDTQYF	TGCGCCAGCAGCTGGCGGGGGGGCGAAGATACGCAGTATTTT
TRBD1	NA	TRBV5-4	TRBJ2-5	CASSLGSGGETQYF	TGTGCCAGCAGCTTGGGCTCAGGGGGAGAGACCCAGTACTTC
TRBD2	NA	TRBV7-9	TRBJ2-3	CASSGEGTDTQYF	TGTGCCTCCAGCGGGGAAGGCACAGATACGCAGTATTTT
TRBD1	once	TRBV9	TRBJ1-1	CASSVSPGGTEAFF	TGTGCCAGCAGCGTGTCACCAGGGGGCACTGAAGCTTTCTTT
NA	NA	TRBV6-1	TRBJ1-2	CASSELSRGVGGYTF	TGTGCCAGCAGTGAACTAAGCAGGGGAGTGGGTGGCTACACCTTC
NA	NA	TRBV30	TRBJ2-7	CAWSVRSFAGGANEQYF	TGTGCCTGGAGTGTACGGTCATTCGCGGGCGGGGCTAACGAGCAGTACTTC
TRBD2	NA	TRBV5-4	TRBJ2-7	CASSVTSGAAYEQYF	TGTGCCAGCAGCGTGACTAGCGGGGCTGCCTACGAGCAGTACTTC
NA	NA	TRBV5-1	TRBJ2-2	CASSLLQSTGELFF	TGCGCCAGCAGCTTGCTCCAGTCCACCGGGGAGCTGTTTTTT
NA	NA	TRBV15	TRBJ2-7	CATSRDQDKDVHEQYF	TGTGCCACCAGCAGAGATCAGGACAAAGATGTCCACGAGCAGTACTTC
TRBD2	NA	TRBV5-1	TRBJ2-1	CASSLEASGGDNEQFF	TGCGCCAGCAGCTTGGAGGCTAGCGGGGGAGACAATGAGCAGTTCTTC
NA	NA	TRBV6-1	TRBJ2-1	CASSEQGGIYNEQFF	TGTGCCAGCAGTGAACAGGGGGGAATCTACAATGAGCAGTTCTTC
TRBD1	NA	TRBV5-6	TRBJ1-6	CASSPPGTDYSPLHF	TGTGCCAGCAGCCCCCCCGGGACAGATTATTCACCCCTCCACTTT
TRBD2	NA	TRBV3-1/TRBV3-2	TRBJ2-3	CASSPTGALAEGSTDTQYF	TGTGCCAGCAGTCCGACCGGAGCCCTAGCGGAGGGGAGCACAGATACGCAGTATTTT
NA	NA	TRBV7-9	TRBJ1-3	CASSPQASGNTIYF	TGTGCCAGCAGCCCACAGGCCTCTGGAAACACCATATATTTT
NA	NA	TRBV5-1	TRBJ2-7	CASSLGAGSYEQYF	TGCGCCAGCAGCTTAGGGGCGGGATCCTACGAGCAGTACTTC
NA	few	TRBV6-1	TRBJ1-2	CASSEQSFGYGYTF	TGTGCCAGCAGTGAACAGTCGTTCGGGTATGGCTACACCTTC
NA	NA	TRBV24-1	TRBJ2-3	CATSRGASTDTQYF	TGTGCCACCAGTCGGGGGGCAAGCACAGATACGCAGTATTTT
TRBD1	NA	TRBV19	TRBJ2-1	CASSDDRVGASYNEQFF	TGTGCCAGTAGTGACGACAGGGTAGGAGCCTCCTACAATGAGCAGTTCTTC
TRBD1	NA	TRBV7-2	TRBJ1-4	CASSSRGLDEKLFF	TGTGCCAGCAGCTCCAGGGGGCTTGATGAAAAACTGTTTTTT
TRBD1	NA	TRBV15	TRBJ1-4	CATSIGDRTNEKLFF	TGTGCCACCAGCATCGGGGACAGAACTAATGAAAAACTGTTTTTT
NA	NA	TRBV5-1	TRBJ2-3	CASSPDYLGTQYF	TGCGCCAGCAGCCCGGACTACTTGGGAACGCAGTATTTT
TRBD2	NA	TRBV7-3	TRBJ2-5	CASSLTMASGDMYQETQYF	TGTGCCAGCAGCTTAACGATGGCTAGCGGGGACATGTACCAAGAGACCCAGTACTTC
TRBD1	few	TRBV15	TRBJ1-2	CATSPRLRQGEGYTF	TGTGCCACCAGCCCACGTCTGCGACAGGGTGAGGGCTACACCTTC
TRBD2	NA	TRBV2	TRBJ2-1	CASTPGLAGGLREQFF	TGTGCCAGCACTCCGGGACTAGCGGGGGGGCTCCGGGAGCAGTTCTTC
NA	once	TRBV28	TRBJ1-2	CASTGLKTFTNYGYTF	TGTGCCAGCACCGGGTTGAAGACCTTTACTAACTATGGCTACACCTTC
NA	NA	TRBV21-1	TRBJ2-7	CASPLGTGGWYVLYEQYF	TGTGCCAGCCCGCTAGGGACAGGGGGCTGGTACGTATTATACGAGCAGTACTTC
NA	NA	TRBV5-1	TRBJ2-2	CASSFVPDTGELFF	TGCGCCAGCAGCTTTGTGCCGGACACCGGGGAGCTGTTTTTT
NA	few	TRBV9	TRBJ1-6	CASSSRDHNSPLHF	TGTGCCAGCAGCTCCAGGGATCATAATTCACCCCTCCACTTT
TRBD1	NA	TRBV6-1	TRBJ2-6	CASSEDGTGIAGANVLTF	TGTGCCAGCAGTGAAGATGGGACAGGGATTGCTGGGGCCAACGTCCTGACTTTC
NA	NA	TRBV19	TRBJ2-7	CASSIAGGEAYEQYF	TGTGCCAGTAGTATAGCAGGAGGGGAGGCCTACGAGCAGTACTTC
TRBD1	NA	TRBV6-5	TRBJ1-5	CASSTGGGGNQPQHF	TGTGCCAGCAGCACAGGGGGTGGAGGCAATCAGCCCCAGCATTTT
NA	NA	TRBV11-2	TRBJ2-2	CASSPSRPIPGELFF	TGTGCCAGCAGCCCCTCGAGGCCCATCCCCGGGGAGCTGTTTTTT